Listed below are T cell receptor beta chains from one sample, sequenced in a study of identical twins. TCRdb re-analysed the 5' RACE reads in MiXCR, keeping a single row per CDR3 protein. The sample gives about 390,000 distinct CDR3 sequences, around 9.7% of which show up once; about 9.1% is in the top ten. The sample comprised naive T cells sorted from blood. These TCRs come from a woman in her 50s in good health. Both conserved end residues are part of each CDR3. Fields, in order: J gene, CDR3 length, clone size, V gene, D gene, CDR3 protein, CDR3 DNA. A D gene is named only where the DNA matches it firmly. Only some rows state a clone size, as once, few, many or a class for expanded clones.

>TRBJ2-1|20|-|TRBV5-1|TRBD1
CASKEGRQGLVPRAANEQFF
TGCGCCAGCAAGGAGGGCAGACAGGGGTTGGTCCCTAGGGCGGCAAATGAGCAGTTCTTC
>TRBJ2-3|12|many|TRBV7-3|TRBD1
CASSLTGDTQYF
TGTGCCAGCAGCCTCACAGGGGACACGCAGTATTTT
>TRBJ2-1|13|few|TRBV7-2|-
CASSLGGPGEQFF
TGTGCCAGCAGCTTGGGGGGGCCTGGGGAGCAGTTCTTC
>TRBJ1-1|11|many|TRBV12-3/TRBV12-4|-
CASSPSTEAFF
TGTGCCAGCAGTCCTAGTACTGAAGCTTTCTTT
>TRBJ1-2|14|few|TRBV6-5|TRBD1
CASRLEGANYGYTF
TGTGCCAGCAGATTGGAGGGGGCCAACTATGGCTACACCTTC
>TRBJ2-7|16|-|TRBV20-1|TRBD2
CSARDFLAGGPHEQYF
TGCAGTGCTAGAGATTTTCTAGCGGGAGGGCCGCACGAGCAGTACTTC
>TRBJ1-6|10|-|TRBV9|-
CASSVAGANF
TGTGCCAGCAGCGTGGCAGGGGCGAACTTT
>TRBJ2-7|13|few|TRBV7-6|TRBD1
CASSFGQDYEQYF
TGTGCCAGCAGCTTCGGACAGGACTACGAGCAGTACTTC
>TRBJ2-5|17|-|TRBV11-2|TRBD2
CASSLGSASGMGETQYF
TGTGCCAGCAGCTTGGGATCGGCTAGCGGGATGGGGGAGACCCAGTACTTC
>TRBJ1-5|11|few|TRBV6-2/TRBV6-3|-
CASENNQPQHF
TGTGCCAGCGAAAACAATCAGCCCCAGCATTTT
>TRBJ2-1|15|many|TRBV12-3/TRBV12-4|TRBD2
CASSNLAGARNEQFF
TGTGCCAGCAGCAACCTAGCGGGAGCGCGGAATGAGCAGTTCTTC
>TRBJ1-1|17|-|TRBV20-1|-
CSARGTPFLAGGSEAFF
TGCAGTGCTAGAGGGACTCCATTCCTGGCCGGGGGTTCTGAAGCTTTCTTT
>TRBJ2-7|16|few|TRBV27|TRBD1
CASSSILGQGASEQYF
TGTGCCAGCAGTTCCATACTGGGACAGGGGGCGAGCGAGCAGTACTTC
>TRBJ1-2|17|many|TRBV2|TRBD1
CASSVSRDRASDYGYTF
TGTGCCAGCAGTGTGTCAAGGGACAGGGCCTCGGACTATGGCTACACCTTC
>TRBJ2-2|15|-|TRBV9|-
CASTPTNLNTGELFF
TGTGCCAGCACGCCGACGAACCTAAACACCGGGGAGCTGTTTTTT
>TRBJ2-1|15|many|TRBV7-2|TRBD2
CASSTGTSAYNEQFF
TGTGCCAGCAGCACCGGGACTAGCGCCTACAATGAGCAGTTCTTC
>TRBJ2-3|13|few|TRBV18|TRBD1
CASSPLGQNTQYF
TGTGCCAGCTCACCACTGGGACAGAATACGCAGTATTTT
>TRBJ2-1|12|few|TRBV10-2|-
CATLGPHNEQFF
TGCGCCACCTTAGGGCCACACAATGAGCAGTTCTTC
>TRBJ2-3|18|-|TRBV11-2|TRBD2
CASSFTSLGAGGHDTQYF
TGTGCCAGCAGCTTCACCTCCCTAGGGGCGGGAGGGCACGATACGCAGTATTTT
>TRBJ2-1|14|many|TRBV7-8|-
CASSFLGGNNEQFF
TGTGCCAGCAGCTTCCTGGGCGGAAACAATGAGCAGTTCTTC
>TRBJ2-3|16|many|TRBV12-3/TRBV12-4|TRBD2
CASSPRDYRVSRTQYF
TGTGCCAGCAGTCCCCGGGACTATCGAGTGTCCCGTACGCAGTATTTT
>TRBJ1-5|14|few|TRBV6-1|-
CASSELDTVKPQHF
TGTGCCAGCAGTGAATTAGACACGGTCAAGCCCCAGCATTTT
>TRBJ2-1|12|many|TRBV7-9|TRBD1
CASSSDRVEQFF
TGTGCCAGCAGCTCCGACAGGGTTGAGCAGTTCTTC
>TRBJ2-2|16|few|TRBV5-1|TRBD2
CASSISLAVDTGELFF
TGCGCCAGCAGCATCTCTCTAGCGGTGGACACCGGGGAGCTGTTTTTT
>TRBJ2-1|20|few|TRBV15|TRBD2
CATSSTGGSGDRVRYNEQFF
TGTGCCACCAGCAGCACGGGGGGTAGCGGGGACCGAGTTAGGTACAATGAGCAGTTCTTC
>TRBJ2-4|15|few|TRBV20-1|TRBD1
CSARGGQGAKNIQYF
TGCAGTGCTAGGGGGGGACAGGGAGCCAAAAACATTCAGTACTTC
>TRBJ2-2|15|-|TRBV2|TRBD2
CASSVLAANTGELFF
TGTGCCAGCAGTGTCCTAGCGGCGAACACCGGGGAGCTGTTTTTT
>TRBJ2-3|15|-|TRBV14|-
CASSQEGYHRDTQYF
TGTGCCAGCAGCCAAGAAGGTTACCACCGAGATACGCAGTATTTT
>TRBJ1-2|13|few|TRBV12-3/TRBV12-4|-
CASSGREDYGYTF
TGTGCCAGCAGCGGCAGGGAGGACTATGGCTACACCTTC
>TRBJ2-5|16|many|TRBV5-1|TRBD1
CASSLTGTGVQETQYF
TGCGCCAGCAGCTTAACCGGGACAGGGGTACAAGAGACCCAGTACTTC
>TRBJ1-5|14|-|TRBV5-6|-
CASSFFESNQPQHF
TGTGCCAGCAGCTTCTTTGAGAGCAATCAGCCCCAGCATTTT
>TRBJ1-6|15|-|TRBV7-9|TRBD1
CASSIGTGLYSPLHF
TGTGCCAGCAGCATCGGGACAGGGCTGTATTCACCCCTCCACTTT
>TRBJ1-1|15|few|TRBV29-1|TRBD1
CSVDPGTGARTEAFF
TGCAGCGTTGATCCGGGGACAGGGGCGAGAACTGAAGCTTTCTTT
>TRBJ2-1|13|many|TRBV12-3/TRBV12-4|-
CASRGLSYNEQFF
TGTGCCAGCAGAGGGCTCTCCTACAATGAGCAGTTCTTC
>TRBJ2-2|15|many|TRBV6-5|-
CASSFELTNTGELFF
TGTGCCAGCAGTTTCGAACTTACGAACACCGGGGAGCTGTTTTTT
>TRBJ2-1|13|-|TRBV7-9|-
CASSLDPRTAQFF
TGTGCCAGCAGCTTAGACCCTCGTACTGCGCAGTTCTTC
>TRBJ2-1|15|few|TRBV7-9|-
CASSLALAPFNEQFF
TGTGCCAGCAGCTTAGCGCTAGCTCCGTTCAATGAGCAGTTCTTC
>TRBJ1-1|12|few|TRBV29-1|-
CSVERGDSQAFF
TGCAGCGTTGAAAGGGGGGATTCGCAAGCTTTCTTT
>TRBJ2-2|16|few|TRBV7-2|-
CASAWSRGAKAGELFF
TGTGCCAGCGCCTGGAGTCGGGGAGCCAAGGCCGGGGAGCTGTTTTTT
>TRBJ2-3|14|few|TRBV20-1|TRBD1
CSAPPGQGTDTQYF
TGCAGTGCTCCTCCGGGACAGGGGACAGATACGCAGTATTTT